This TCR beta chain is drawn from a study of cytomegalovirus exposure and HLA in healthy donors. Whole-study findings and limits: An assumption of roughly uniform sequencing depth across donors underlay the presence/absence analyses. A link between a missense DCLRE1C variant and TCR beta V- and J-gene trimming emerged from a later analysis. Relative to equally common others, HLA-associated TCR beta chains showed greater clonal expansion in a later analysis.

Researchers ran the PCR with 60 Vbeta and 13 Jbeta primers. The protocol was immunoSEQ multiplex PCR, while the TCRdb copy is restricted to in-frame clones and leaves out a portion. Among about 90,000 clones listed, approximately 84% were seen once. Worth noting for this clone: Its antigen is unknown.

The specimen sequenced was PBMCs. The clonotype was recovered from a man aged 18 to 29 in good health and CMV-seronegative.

The CDR3 bases are TGCGCCAGCAGCCGGAGGACGGCGGATGAGCAGTTCTTC. Encoded protein: CASSRRTADEQFF. The chain is built from TRBV4-1 and TRBJ2-1, with D perhaps TRBD2 (5 bases). CDR3 size: 13 residues. V lost 4 bases, J lost 8 bases, and 12 bases lay in between. Germline V gives CDR1 MGHRA, CDR2 YSYEKL.